This T cell receptor (beta chain) was obtained from a study of glioma-infiltrating T cells. Findings and limits, study-wide: Very few CDR3 sequences were shared between tissue and blood. Above-expected tissue-blood divergence occurred in all gliomas, most in low-grade ones.

This clonotype has only one observation. Antigen specificity is unknown. Given a much more abundant clone one base away, this may be a read error. The germline V gene encodes CDR1 MDHEN and CDR2 SYDVKM. The CDR3 consists of 15 residues. V was trimmed by 6 bases and J by 4 bases, leaving 18 bases between them. Amplification of TCR alpha and beta CDR3 regions from RNA used iRepertoire nested multiplex PCR. One-step reverse transcription and amplification started from around 100-400 ng of tissue mRNA or PBMC total RNA. TCRdb fed the multiplex PCR reads into MiXCR, producing one record per CDR3 protein. The table records around 180,000 distinct CDR3 sequences, around 42% of them present only once.

This rearrangement joins TRBV28 to TRBJ2-5, with D possibly called TRBD1 or TRBD2 (5 bases each). What was sequenced was glioma tissue, nonneoplastic brain tissue, or PBMCs (not recorded which). The receptor was isolated from a human donor with low-grade glioma or glioblastoma, undergoing nonglioma brain surgery, or in good health (not recorded which). DNA for the CDR3: TGTGCCAGCAGCGCCACCGGGACCGCTAGAGAGACCCAGTACTTC. Its translation is CASSATGTARETQYF.